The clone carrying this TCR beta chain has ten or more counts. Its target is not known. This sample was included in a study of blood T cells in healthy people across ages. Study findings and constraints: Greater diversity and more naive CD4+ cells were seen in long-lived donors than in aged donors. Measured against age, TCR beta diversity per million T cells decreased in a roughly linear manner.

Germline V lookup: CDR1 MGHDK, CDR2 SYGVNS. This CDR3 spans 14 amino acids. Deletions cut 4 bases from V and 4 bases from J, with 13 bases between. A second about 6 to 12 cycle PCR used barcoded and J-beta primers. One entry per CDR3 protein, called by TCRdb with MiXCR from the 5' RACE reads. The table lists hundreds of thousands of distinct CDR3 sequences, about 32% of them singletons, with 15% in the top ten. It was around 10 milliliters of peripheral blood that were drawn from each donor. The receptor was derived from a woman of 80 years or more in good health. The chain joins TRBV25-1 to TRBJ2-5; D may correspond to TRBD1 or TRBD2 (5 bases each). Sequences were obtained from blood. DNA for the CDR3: TGTGCCAGCAGTGGACCTGGGGGATTAGAGACCCAGTACTTC. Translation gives CASSGPGGLETQYF.